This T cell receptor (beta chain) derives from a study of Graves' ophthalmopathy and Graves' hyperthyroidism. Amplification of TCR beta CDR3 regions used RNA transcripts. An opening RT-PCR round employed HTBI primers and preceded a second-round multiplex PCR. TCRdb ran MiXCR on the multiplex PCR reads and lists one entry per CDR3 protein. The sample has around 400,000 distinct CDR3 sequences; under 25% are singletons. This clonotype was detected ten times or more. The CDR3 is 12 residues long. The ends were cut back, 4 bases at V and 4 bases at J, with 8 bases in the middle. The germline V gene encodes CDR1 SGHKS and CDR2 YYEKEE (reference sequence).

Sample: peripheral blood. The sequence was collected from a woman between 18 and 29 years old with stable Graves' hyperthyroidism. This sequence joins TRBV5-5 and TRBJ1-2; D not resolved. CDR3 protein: CASSADTYGYTF. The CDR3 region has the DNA TGTGCCAGCAGCGCCGACACCTATGGCTACACCTTC.